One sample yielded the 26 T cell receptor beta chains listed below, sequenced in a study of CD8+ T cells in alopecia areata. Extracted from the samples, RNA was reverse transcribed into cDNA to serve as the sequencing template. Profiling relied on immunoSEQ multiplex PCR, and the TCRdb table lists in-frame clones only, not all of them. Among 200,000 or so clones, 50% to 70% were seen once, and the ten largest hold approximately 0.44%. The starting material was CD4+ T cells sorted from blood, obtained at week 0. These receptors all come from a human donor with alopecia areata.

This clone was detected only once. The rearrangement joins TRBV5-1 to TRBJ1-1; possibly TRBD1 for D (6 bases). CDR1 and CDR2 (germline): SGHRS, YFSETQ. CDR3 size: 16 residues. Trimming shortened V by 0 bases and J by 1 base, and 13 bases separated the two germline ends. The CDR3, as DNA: TGCGCCAGCAGCTTGGAGAGTACCAGGGGGAACACTGAAGCTTTCTTT. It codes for CASSLESTRGNTEAFF.

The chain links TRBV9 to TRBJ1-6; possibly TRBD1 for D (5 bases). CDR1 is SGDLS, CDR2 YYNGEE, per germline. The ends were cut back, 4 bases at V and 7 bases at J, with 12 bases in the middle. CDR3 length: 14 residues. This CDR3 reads CASSPGTANSPLHF. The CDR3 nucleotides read TGTGCCAGCAGCCCCGGGACGGCGAATTCACCCCTCCACTTT.

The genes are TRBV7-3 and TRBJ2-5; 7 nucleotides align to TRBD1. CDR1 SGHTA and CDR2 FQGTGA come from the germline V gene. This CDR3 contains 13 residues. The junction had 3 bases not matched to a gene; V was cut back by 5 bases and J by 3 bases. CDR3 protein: CASSPGTEETQYF. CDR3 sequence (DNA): TGTGCCAGCAGCCCAGGGACAGAAGAGACCCAGTACTTC.

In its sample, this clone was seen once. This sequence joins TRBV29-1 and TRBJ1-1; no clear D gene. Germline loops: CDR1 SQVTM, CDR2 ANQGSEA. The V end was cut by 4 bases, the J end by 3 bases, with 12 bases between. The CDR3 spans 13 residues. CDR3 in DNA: TGCAGCGTTGTCCCCCTTAGGGACACTGAAGCTTTCTTT. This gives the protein CSVVPLRDTEAFF. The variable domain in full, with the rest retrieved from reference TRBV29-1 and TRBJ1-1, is SAVISQKPSRDICQRGTSLTIQCQVDSQVTMMFWYRQQPGQSLTLIATANQGSEATYESGFVIDKFPISRPNLTFSTLTVSNMSPEDSSIYLCSVVPLRDTEAFFGQGTRLTVV.

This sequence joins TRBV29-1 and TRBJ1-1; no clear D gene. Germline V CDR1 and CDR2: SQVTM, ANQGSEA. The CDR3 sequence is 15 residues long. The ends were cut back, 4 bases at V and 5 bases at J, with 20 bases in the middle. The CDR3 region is CSVGYVGRRGTEAFF. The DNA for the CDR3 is TGCAGCGTTGGATATGTCGGGCGGCGTGGTACTGAAGCTTTCTTT.

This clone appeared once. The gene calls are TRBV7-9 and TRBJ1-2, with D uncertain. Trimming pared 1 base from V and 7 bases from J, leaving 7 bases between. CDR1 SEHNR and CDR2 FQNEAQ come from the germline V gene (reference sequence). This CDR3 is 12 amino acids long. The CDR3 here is CASSLGARGYTF. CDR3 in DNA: TGTGCCAGCAGCTTAGGGGCCCGTGGCTACACCTTC.

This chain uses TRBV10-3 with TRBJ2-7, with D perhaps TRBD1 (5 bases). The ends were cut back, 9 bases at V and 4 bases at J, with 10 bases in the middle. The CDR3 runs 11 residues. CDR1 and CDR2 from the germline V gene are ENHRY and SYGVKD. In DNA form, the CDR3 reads TGTGCCATAAGACAGAATTACGAGCAGTACTTC. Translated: CAIRQNYEQYF.

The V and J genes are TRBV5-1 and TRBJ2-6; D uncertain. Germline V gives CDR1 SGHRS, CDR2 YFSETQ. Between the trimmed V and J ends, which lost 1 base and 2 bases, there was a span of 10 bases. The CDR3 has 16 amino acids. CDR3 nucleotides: TGCGCCAGCAGCTTGAACAGTGGCACTGGGGCCAACGTCCTGACTTTC. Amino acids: CASSLNSGTGANVLTF.

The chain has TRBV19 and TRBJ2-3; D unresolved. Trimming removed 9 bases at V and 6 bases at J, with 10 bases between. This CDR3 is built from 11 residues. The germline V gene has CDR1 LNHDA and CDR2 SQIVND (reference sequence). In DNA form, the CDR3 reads TGTGCCAGGAGCCTTGGGGATACGCAGTATTTT. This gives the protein CARSLGDTQYF. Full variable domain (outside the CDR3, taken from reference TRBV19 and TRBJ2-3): DGGITQSPKYLFRKEGQNVTLSCEQNLNHDAMYWYRQDPGQGLRLIYYSQIVNDFQKGDIAEGYSVSREKKESFPLTVTSAQKNPTAFYLCARSLGDTQYFGPGTRLTVL.

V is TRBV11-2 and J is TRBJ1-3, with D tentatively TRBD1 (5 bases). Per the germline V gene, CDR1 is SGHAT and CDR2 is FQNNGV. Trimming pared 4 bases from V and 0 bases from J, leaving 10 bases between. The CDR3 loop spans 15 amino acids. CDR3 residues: CASSWQGSSGNTIYF. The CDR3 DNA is TGTGCCAGCAGCTGGCAGGGCAGCTCTGGAAACACCATATATTTT.

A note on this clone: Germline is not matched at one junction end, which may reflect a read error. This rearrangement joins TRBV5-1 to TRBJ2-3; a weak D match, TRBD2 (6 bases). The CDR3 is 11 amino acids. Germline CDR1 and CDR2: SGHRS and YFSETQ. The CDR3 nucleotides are TGCGCCAGCAGCTCGCCCGGGACTCCTTTATTT. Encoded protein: CASSSPGTPLF.

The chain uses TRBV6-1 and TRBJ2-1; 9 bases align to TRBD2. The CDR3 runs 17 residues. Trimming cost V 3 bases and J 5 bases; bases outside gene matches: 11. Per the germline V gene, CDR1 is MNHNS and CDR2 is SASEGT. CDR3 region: CASSDERLAGINNEQFF. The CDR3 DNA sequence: TGTGCCAGCAGTGATGAACGGCTAGCGGGAATCAACAATGAGCAGTTCTTC.

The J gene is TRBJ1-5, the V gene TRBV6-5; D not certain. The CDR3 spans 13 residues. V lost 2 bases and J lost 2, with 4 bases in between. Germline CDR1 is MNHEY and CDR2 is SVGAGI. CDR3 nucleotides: TGTGCCAGCAGTTACCAAGGCAATCAGCCCCAGCATTTT. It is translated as CASSYQGNQPQHF.

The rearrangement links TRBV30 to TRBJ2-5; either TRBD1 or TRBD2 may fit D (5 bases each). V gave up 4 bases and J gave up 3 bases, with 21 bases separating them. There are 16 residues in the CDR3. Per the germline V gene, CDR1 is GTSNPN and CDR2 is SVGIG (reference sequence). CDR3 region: CAWTRPPGQGKETQYF. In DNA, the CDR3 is TGTGCCTGGACTCGGCCCCCGGGGCAGGGAAAAGAGACCCAGTACTTC.

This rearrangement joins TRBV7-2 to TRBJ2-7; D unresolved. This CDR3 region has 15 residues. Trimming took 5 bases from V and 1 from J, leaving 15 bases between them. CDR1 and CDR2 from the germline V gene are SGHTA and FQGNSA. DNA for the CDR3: TGTGCCAGCAGCCAAGAAGTGCTTGGGTCCTACGAGCAGTACTTC. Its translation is CASSQEVLGSYEQYF.

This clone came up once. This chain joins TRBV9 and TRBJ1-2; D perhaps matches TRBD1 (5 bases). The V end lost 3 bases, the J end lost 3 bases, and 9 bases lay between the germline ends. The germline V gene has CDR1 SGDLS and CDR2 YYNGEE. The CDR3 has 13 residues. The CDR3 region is CASSGQGDYGYTF. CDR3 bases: TGTGCCAGCAGCGGGCAGGGAGACTATGGCTACACCTTC.

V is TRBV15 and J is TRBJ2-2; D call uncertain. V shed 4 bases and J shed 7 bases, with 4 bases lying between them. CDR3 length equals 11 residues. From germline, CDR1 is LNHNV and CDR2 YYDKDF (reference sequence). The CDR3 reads CATSTSGELFF. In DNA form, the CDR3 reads TGTGCCACCAGCACGAGCGGGGAGCTGTTTTTT.

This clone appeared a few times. CDR3 bases: TGTGCCAGCACTCCGGGACAGGGCACCAATCAGCCCCAGCATTTT. The encoded protein is CASTPGQGTNQPQHF. The gene calls are TRBV19 and TRBJ1-5, with 9 bases lining up with TRBD1. Germline V gene data show CDR1 as LNHDA and CDR2 as SQIVND (reference sequence). The CDR3 loop spans 15 amino acids. V lost 9 bases, J lost 3 bases, and 9 bases stayed unmatched.

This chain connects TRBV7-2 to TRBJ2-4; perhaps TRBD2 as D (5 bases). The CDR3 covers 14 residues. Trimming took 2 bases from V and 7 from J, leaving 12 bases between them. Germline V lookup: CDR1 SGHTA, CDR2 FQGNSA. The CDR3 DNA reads TGTGCCAGCAGCTTATTCAGTGGGGAGAACATTCAGTACTTC. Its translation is CASSLFSGENIQYF.

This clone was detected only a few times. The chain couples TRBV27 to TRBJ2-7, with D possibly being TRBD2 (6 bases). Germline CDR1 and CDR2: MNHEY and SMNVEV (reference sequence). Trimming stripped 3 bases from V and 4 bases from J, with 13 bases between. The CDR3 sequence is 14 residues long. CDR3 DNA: TGTGCCAGCAGTTTGTTCGGGGGTGGTTACGAGCAGTACTTC. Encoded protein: CASSLFGGGYEQYF.

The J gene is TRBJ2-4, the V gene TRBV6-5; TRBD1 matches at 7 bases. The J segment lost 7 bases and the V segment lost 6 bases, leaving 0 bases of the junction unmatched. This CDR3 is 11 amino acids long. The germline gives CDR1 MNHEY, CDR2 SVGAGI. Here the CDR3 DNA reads TGTGCCAGCAGGACAGGGAACATTCAGTACTTC. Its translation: CASRTGNIQYF.

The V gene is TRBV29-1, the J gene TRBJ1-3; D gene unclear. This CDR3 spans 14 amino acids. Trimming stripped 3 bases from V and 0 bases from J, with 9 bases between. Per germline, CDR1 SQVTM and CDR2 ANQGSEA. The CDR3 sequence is CSVDTIGSGNTIYF. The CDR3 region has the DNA TGCAGCGTTGACACAATAGGCTCTGGAAACACCATATATTTT.

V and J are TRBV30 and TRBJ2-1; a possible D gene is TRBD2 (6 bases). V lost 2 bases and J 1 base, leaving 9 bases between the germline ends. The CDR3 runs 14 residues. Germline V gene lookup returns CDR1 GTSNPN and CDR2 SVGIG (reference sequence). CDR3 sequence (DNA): TGTGCCTGGAGTCCCGGGGGTTCCTACAATGAGCAGTTCTTC. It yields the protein CAWSPGGSYNEQFF.

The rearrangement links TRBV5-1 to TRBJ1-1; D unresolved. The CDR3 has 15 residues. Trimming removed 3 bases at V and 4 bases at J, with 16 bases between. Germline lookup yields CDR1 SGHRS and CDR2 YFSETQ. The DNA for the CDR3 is TGCGCCAGCAGCTCCAGACCGGGGTCGGGCACTGAAGCTTTCTTT. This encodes CASSSRPGSGTEAFF.

The CDR3 loop reads CAWSEVNSPLHF. The DNA of the CDR3 is TGTGCCTGGAGTGAAGTTAATTCACCCCTCCACTTT. V is TRBV30 and J is TRBJ1-6; D is ambiguous. There are 12 residues in the CDR3. Deletions cut 1 base from V and 6 bases from J, with 4 bases between. Germline lookup yields CDR1 GTSNPN and CDR2 SVGIG (reference sequence).

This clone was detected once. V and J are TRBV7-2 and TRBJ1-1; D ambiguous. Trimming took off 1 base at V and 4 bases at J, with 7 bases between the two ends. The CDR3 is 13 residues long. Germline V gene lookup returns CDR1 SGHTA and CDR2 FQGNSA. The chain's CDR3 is CASSLVQLTEAFF. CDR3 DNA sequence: TGTGCCAGCAGCTTAGTACAACTCACTGAAGCTTTCTTT.